What follows are 2 T cell receptor beta chains derived from one specimen sequenced in a study of metastatic and nonmetastatic thyroid tumors. Thyroid surgery was performed in patients who had received no treatment beforehand. MiXCR re-clonotyped the PCR reads for TCRdb. The table includes 64,000 or so clones, around 15% detected once. Sequencing was performed on blood. Receptors were obtained from a male donor with papillary thyroid cancer or a benign thyroid nodule (not recorded which). Some clones in this sample may be carry-over from other donors' samples.

This clone was found many times. This sequence joins TRBV18 and TRBJ2-1; D perhaps matches TRBD2 (6 bases). The CDR3 is 15 residues long. The ends were cut back, 0 bases at V and 2 bases at J, with 8 bases in the middle. CDR1 KGHSH and CDR2 LQKENI come from the germline V gene. This CDR3 is CASSPPGGTYNEQFF. In nucleotides, the CDR3 is TGTGCCAGCTCACCACCGGGGGGTACCTACAATGAGCAGTTCTTC. Full variable domain (missing parts from reference TRBV18 and TRBJ2-1): NAGVMQNPRHLVRRRGQEARLRCSPMKGHSHVYWYRQLPEEGLKFMVYLQKENIIDESGMPKERFSAEFPKEGPSILRIQQVVRGDSAAYFCASSPPGGTYNEQFFGPGTRLTVL.

This clone has at least ten counts. The chain has TRBV18 and TRBJ2-2; D may be TRBD2 (6 bases). The V gene's germline CDR1 is KGHSH and CDR2 LQKENI. The CDR3 extends over 12 amino acids. The V gene lost 6 bases and the J gene lost 7 bases, with 9 bases spanning the gap. This CDR3 reads CASSPGDGELFF. For the CDR3, the DNA is TGTGCCAGCTCTCCGGGGGACGGGGAGCTGTTTTTT.